Below are 21 T cell receptor beta chains sequenced from a single sample in a study of blood T cell repertoires in COVID-19. Clones were sequenced by immunoSEQ multiplex PCR, and TCRdb holds only the in-frame ones, with some missing. This sample has some 270,000 clones, with approximately 85% found just once. Sequencing was performed on PBMCs or T cells enriched from blood (not recorded which). All receptors come from a woman in her 30s who had recovered from COVID-19.

The V gene is TRBV4-1, the J gene TRBJ1-5; 8 nucleotides match TRBD1. After removal of 2 bases from V and 7 bases from J, the junction contained 16 bases not matched to a gene. CDR3 length equals 18 residues. Germline CDR1 reads MGHRA; CDR2 reads YSYEKL. CDR3 nucleotide sequence: TGCGCCAGCAGCCAAAGAGGGGAACAGGGGGGAGGGAGGCAGCCCCAGCATTTT. This codes for CASSQRGEQGGGRQPQHF.

Comment on this clone: The sample has other DNA sequences that encode this CDR3 too. The chain links TRBV12-3 or TRBV12-4 to TRBJ1-1; D is possibly TRBD1 (5 bases). The length of the CDR3 is 12 residues. V lost 5 bases and J lost 7, with 11 bases in between. This chain's CDR3 is CASSLGGGEAFF. The CDR3 DNA is TGTGCCAGCAGTCTTGGGGGGGGTGAAGCTTTCTTT.

As to this clone: The same CDR3 is also encoded by other DNA sequences in this sample. The CDR3 DNA sequence: TGTGCAAGTCGGGGTAATGAAAAACTGTTTTTT. The encoded protein is CASRGNEKLFF. The genes are TRBV6-5 and TRBJ1-4; no reliable D call. Germline loops: CDR1 MNHEY, CDR2 SVGAGI. The CDR3 runs to 11 residues.

This clone was detected only once. The chain has TRBV7-7 and TRBJ2-3; 9 bases line up with TRBD2. V trimming: 6 bases; J trimming: 4 bases; junction bases outside the gene matches: 8. CDR1 and CDR2 (germline): SSHAT, FNYEAQ (reference sequence). This CDR3 is built from 15 residues. This CDR3 reads CASSSRRGGADTQYF. The DNA for the CDR3 is TGTGCCAGCAGTTCACGGCGCGGGGGGGCAGATACGCAGTATTTT.

With regard to this clone: At the DNA level, this CDR3 is encoded by other sequences in the same sample as well. This chain joins TRBV19 and TRBJ1-5; TRBD1 matches 7 bases. With 3 bases clipped from V and 2 bases from J, the junction kept 1 base outside the gene matches. Germline loops: CDR1 LNHDA, CDR2 SQIVND (reference sequence). The CDR3 totals 14 residues. The CDR3 spells CASSITGGNQPQHF. CDR3 DNA sequence: TGTGCCAGTAGTATCACAGGGGGCAATCAGCCCCAGCATTTT.

The chain couples TRBV2 to TRBJ1-2; tentative D call: TRBD1 (5 bases). CDR1 SNHLY and CDR2 FYNNEI come from the germline V gene. This CDR3 is built from 13 residues. V lost 6 bases and J lost 4, with 12 bases in between. The CDR3 DNA is TGTGCCAGCAGAGAAACAGGCATCTATGGCTACACCTTC. This translates into CASRETGIYGYTF.

This rearrangement joins TRBV5-4 to TRBJ1-6; TRBD1 aligns across 7 bases. The V gene's germline CDR1 is SGHNT and CDR2 YYREEE (reference sequence). The CDR3 extends over 17 amino acids. Losses at the gene ends were 0 bases for V and 7 bases for J; bases not matched to a gene: 10. As DNA, the CDR3 is TGTGCCAGCAGCTTGGAAGGGGGCGGTGTGGGGAATTCACCCCTCCACTTT. This translates into CASSLEGGGVGNSPLHF.

The chain couples TRBV10-3 to TRBJ2-1, with a tentative D call TRBD1 (6 bases). The CDR3 contains 14 residues. Germline V gene lookup returns CDR1 ENHRY and CDR2 SYGVKD. V lost 0 bases to trimming and J lost 8 bases, with 11 bases between them. This chain's CDR3 is CAISESQGWHEQFF. The CDR3 DNA reads TGTGCCATCAGTGAGTCGCAGGGGTGGCATGAGCAGTTCTTC.

A few counts support this clone. V is TRBV7-9 and J is TRBJ2-7; possible D gene TRBD2, 5 bases. V lost 2 bases and J lost 4, with 12 bases in between. The CDR3 loop spans 14 amino acids. Germline V CDR1 and CDR2: SEHNR, FQNEAQ (reference sequence). CDR3 loop: CASSLLEGRYEQYF. The CDR3 DNA is TGTGCCAGCAGCTTACTTGAGGGAAGATACGAGCAGTACTTC.

V and J are TRBV3-1 (or the pseudogene TRBV3-2) and TRBJ2-3; a weak D match, TRBD1 (6 bases). The CDR3 is 14 residues long. CDR1 is LGHDT and CDR2 is YNNKEL in the germline V gene (reference sequence). V gave up 0 bases and J gave up 6 bases, with 10 bases separating them. The CDR3 DNA reads as TGTGCCAGCAGCCAAGATTACACAGGGGATACGCAGTATTTT. The encoded protein is CASSQDYTGDTQYF.

The chain recombines TRBV2 with TRBJ1-1; D possibly corresponds to TRBD1 (5 bases). Germline values: CDR1 SNHLY, CDR2 FYNNEI. CDR3 length equals 16 residues. The V end lost 6 bases, the J end lost 4 bases, and 21 bases lay between the germline ends. This chain's CDR3 is CASSQGDPAWGTEAFF. CDR3 nucleotide sequence: TGTGCCAGCAGCCAAGGGGATCCAGCTTGGGGCACTGAAGCTTTCTTT.

This sequence joins TRBV29-1 and TRBJ2-7; no definite D call. This CDR3 comprises 13 residues. CDR1 SQVTM and CDR2 ANQGSEA come from the germline V gene. Trimming removed 4 bases at V and 2 bases at J, with 12 bases between. For the CDR3, the DNA is TGCAGCGTTGTTGTACAGACCACCTACGAGCAGTACTTC. Protein: CSVVVQTTYEQYF.

The chain is built from TRBV7-9 and TRBJ1-5; perhaps TRBD1 as D (5 bases). The CDR3 totals 18 residues. Germline-derived CDR1 and CDR2 are SEHNR and FQNEAQ (reference sequence). The V end was cut by 1 base, the J end by 7 bases, with 23 bases between. Written as DNA, the CDR3 is TGTGCCAGCAGCTTAGGCCGCTCTCGGGGGGATAGAGAACAGCCCCAGCATTTT. Its translation: CASSLGRSRGDREQPQHF. The full variable domain, in which reference TRBV7-9 and TRBJ1-5 provide the parts outside the CDR3, is DTGVSQNPRHKITKRGQNVTFRCDPISEHNRLYWYRQTLGQGPEFLTYFQNEAQLEKSRLLSDRFSAERPKGSFSTLEIQRTEQGDSAMYLCASSLGRSRGDREQPQHFGDGTRLSIL.

V and J are TRBV7-6 and TRBJ2-5; TRBD1 might be the D (6 bases). V was pared by 0 bases and J by 4 bases, with 6 bases between. CDR1 and CDR2 from the germline V gene are SGHVS and FNYEAQ. The CDR3 is 13 residues long. CDR3 region: CASSLARGETQYF. CDR3 in DNA: TGTGCCAGCAGCTTAGCCAGGGGAGAGACCCAGTACTTC. The full variable domain, in which reference TRBV7-6 and TRBJ2-5 provide the parts outside the CDR3, is GAGVSQSPRYKVTKRGQDVALRCDPISGHVSLYWYRQALGQGPEFLTYFNYEAQQDKSGLPNDRFSAERPEGSISTLTIQRTEQRDSAMYRCASSLARGETQYFGPGTRLLVL.

The chain couples TRBV28 to TRBJ1-1; 9 bases match TRBD1. The CDR3 consists of 17 residues. V trimming: 2 bases; J trimming: 10 bases; junction bases outside the gene matches: 17. The germline V gene encodes CDR1 MDHEN and CDR2 SYDVKM. CDR3 in DNA: TGTGCCAGCAGTTTAAAAATACAGGGGGCTGTATATTTAGGAGCTTTCTTT. Translation: CASSLKIQGAVYLGAFF. Full variable domain (outside the CDR3, taken from reference TRBV28 and TRBJ1-1): DVKVTQSSRYLVKRTGEKVFLECVQDMDHENMFWYRQDPGLGLRLIYFSYDVKMKEKGDIPEGYSVSREKKERFSLILESASTNQTSMYLCASSLKIQGAVYLGAFFGQGTRLTVV.

This sequence joins TRBV27 and TRBJ1-4; possibly TRBD1 for D (6 bases). The V end was cut by 8 bases, the J end by 7 bases, with 20 bases between. Per germline, CDR1 MNHEY and CDR2 SMNVEV (reference sequence). The CDR3 runs 15 residues. CDR3 protein: CASSDRSPRGEKLFF. CDR3 DNA: TGTGCCAGCTCAGACAGGTCCCCCCGGGGTGAAAAACTGTTTTTT.

The chain links TRBV19 to TRBJ1-5; 8 bases match TRBD1. CDR1 is LNHDA and CDR2 is SQIVND in the germline V gene (reference sequence). The junction had 9 bases not matched to a gene; V was cut back by 6 bases and J by 2 bases. The CDR3 is 16 residues long. CDR3 in DNA: TGTGCCAGTAGCCTTGGACAGGGCGCTGGCAATCAGCCCCAGCATTTT. It translates to CASSLGQGAGNQPQHF.

The chain combines TRBV30 with TRBJ2-2; 9 bases line up with TRBD2. This CDR3 comprises 14 residues. CDR1 and CDR2 (germline): GTSNPN, SVGIG (reference sequence). Trimming cost V 2 bases and J 3 bases; bases outside gene matches: 1. DNA for the CDR3: TGTGCCTGGAGTAGCGGGAGGTACACCGGGGAGCTGTTTTTT. Translating gives CAWSSGRYTGELFF.

In its sample, this clone was seen a few times. The V call is TRBV19, the J call TRBJ2-4; a possible D gene is TRBD2 (7 bases). The CDR3 is made up of 15 amino acids. Germline CDR1 LNHDA, CDR2 SQIVND (reference sequence). The ends were cut back, 4 bases at V and 7 bases at J, with 17 bases in the middle. Here the CDR3 DNA reads TGTGCCAGTAGTAGGGGGGGCCTAGGTGGGAACATTCAGTACTTC. Amino acid sequence: CASSRGGLGGNIQYF.

This sequence joins TRBV28 and TRBJ2-5, with 9 bases that match TRBD1. The junction had 10 bases not matched to a gene; V was cut back by 4 bases and J by 4 bases. Looked up from germline, CDR1 is MDHEN and CDR2 is SYDVKM. The CDR3 is 16 residues long. The CDR3 here is CASSSPITGGIETQYF. CDR3 DNA sequence: TGTGCCAGCAGTTCGCCGATCACAGGGGGCATAGAGACCCAGTACTTC.

The chain couples TRBV19 to TRBJ1-2; the D gene is possibly TRBD1 (6 bases). Germline CDR1 LNHDA, CDR2 SQIVND (reference sequence). The CDR3 is 16 amino acids. V was shortened by 5 bases and J by 5 bases, with 21 bases between the two germline ends. In DNA, the CDR3 is TGTGCCAGTAGTGCCGACAGGACGCTTATCTCTTATGGCTACACCTTC. Encoded protein: CASSADRTLISYGYTF.